These T cell receptor beta chains were read from a single sample in a study of response to subunit inactivated influenza vaccine. TCRdb reprocessed the RT-PCR reads with MiXCR, giving one entry per CDR3 protein. The table has roughly 500,000 distinct CDR3 sequences, under 25% seen once. These sequences were also reported in another study, on T cells expressing NK-cell markers.

This specimen was CD4+ T cells sorted from PBMCs, taken less than 13 days after vaccination. The receptors derive from a man aged 50 to 59 who received an inactivated influenza vaccine. CDR3s include the opening cysteine and the closing phenylalanine or tryptophan. A D gene is named only where the DNA matches it firmly. Clone size is shown for a subset of rows, as once, few, many or a class of expanded clone.

CDR3 protein: CASSPSRDARTYEQYF
CDR3 DNA: TGTGCCAGCAGTCCCTCGAGGGACGCCCGAACCTACGAGCAGTACTTC
V gene: TRBV6-7
clone size: few
J gene: TRBJ2-7
D gene: NA

CDR3 protein: CATSRDRPRPNQPQHF
CDR3 DNA: TGTGCCACCAGCAGAGATCGTCCTAGACCCAATCAGCCCCAGCATTTT
V gene: TRBV15
clone size: NA
J gene: TRBJ1-5
D gene: NA

CDR3 protein: CASSTTGGLAGNNEQFF
CDR3 DNA: TGTGCCAGCAGCACCACCGGGGGGTTAGCGGGAAACAATGAGCAGTTCTTC
V gene: TRBV9
clone size: few
J gene: TRBJ2-1
D gene: TRBD2

CDR3 protein: CASSLDPRDQVADTQYF
CDR3 DNA: TGCGCCAGCAGCCTGGATCCACGGGACCAGGTTGCAGATACGCAGTATTTT
V gene: TRBV4-1
clone size: once
J gene: TRBJ2-3
D gene: NA

CDR3 protein: CSAVPGLAGPEQYF
CDR3 DNA: TGCAGTGCCGTTCCGGGACTAGCGGGGCCCGAGCAGTACTTC
V gene: TRBV20-1
clone size: few
J gene: TRBJ2-7
D gene: TRBD2

CDR3 protein: CASAIVAGFYGYTF
CDR3 DNA: TGTGCCAGCGCCATAGTAGCGGGATTCTATGGCTACACCTTC
V gene: TRBV6-1
clone size: few
J gene: TRBJ1-2
D gene: NA

CDR3 protein: CASSQPAGASDEKLFF
CDR3 DNA: TGTGCCAGCAGCCAACCCGCAGGGGCGAGTGATGAAAAACTGTTTTTT
V gene: TRBV3-1
clone size: few
J gene: TRBJ1-4
D gene: NA

CDR3 protein: CASSVYQGAGYGYTF
CDR3 DNA: TGCGCCAGCAGCGTTTACCAGGGGGCCGGCTATGGCTACACCTTC
V gene: TRBV5-1
clone size: many
J gene: TRBJ1-2
D gene: TRBD1

CDR3 protein: CASRQAVQETQYF
CDR3 DNA: TGTGCCAGCAGGCAGGCGGTTCAAGAGACCCAGTACTTC
V gene: TRBV7-2
clone size: NA
J gene: TRBJ2-5
D gene: NA

CDR3 protein: CASSPNSDTQYF
CDR3 DNA: TGTGCCAGCAGCCCTAACTCAGATACGCAGTATTTT
V gene: TRBV7-6
clone size: NA
J gene: TRBJ2-3
D gene: NA

CDR3 protein: CASSESSLGQGYYGYTF
CDR3 DNA: TGCGCCAGCAGTGAGTCGAGTTTGGGACAGGGATACTATGGCTACACCTTC
V gene: TRBV10-2
clone size: NA
J gene: TRBJ1-2
D gene: TRBD1

CDR3 protein: CASNRGTLTTSTDTQYF
CDR3 DNA: TGTGCCAGCAACCGAGGGACTTTGACAACTAGCACAGATACGCAGTATTTT
V gene: TRBV5-4
clone size: NA
J gene: TRBJ2-3
D gene: NA

CDR3 protein: CASSQRKGDEQYF
CDR3 DNA: TGCGCCAGCAGCCAAAGGAAGGGAGACGAGCAGTACTTC
V gene: TRBV4-3
clone size: NA
J gene: TRBJ2-7
D gene: NA

CDR3 protein: CASSLGIAGGLETQYF
CDR3 DNA: TGTGCCAGCAGCTTAGGCATAGCGGGGGGGTTGGAGACCCAGTACTTC
V gene: TRBV11-2
clone size: NA
J gene: TRBJ2-5
D gene: TRBD2

CDR3 protein: CASSARADTEAFF
CDR3 DNA: TGTGCCAGCAGCGCCCGGGCCGACACTGAAGCTTTCTTT
V gene: TRBV7-6
clone size: NA
J gene: TRBJ1-1
D gene: NA

CDR3 protein: CASSFRTGIGNEQFF
CDR3 DNA: TGTGCCAGCAGTTTTCGGACAGGGATTGGGAATGAGCAGTTCTTC
V gene: TRBV12-3/TRBV12-4
clone size: few
J gene: TRBJ2-1
D gene: TRBD1

CDR3 protein: CASSLGTGSGELFF
CDR3 DNA: TGTGCCAGCAGTTTAGGGACAGGGTCCGGGGAGCTGTTTTTT
V gene: TRBV27
clone size: NA
J gene: TRBJ2-2
D gene: TRBD1

CDR3 protein: CASSSLEVGGQGDTQYF
CDR3 DNA: TGTGCCAGCTCATCACTCGAAGTCGGGGGGCAGGGGGATACGCAGTATTTT
V gene: TRBV18
clone size: NA
J gene: TRBJ2-3
D gene: NA

CDR3 protein: CASSWTSGARSYEQYF
CDR3 DNA: TGTGCCAGCAGCTGGACTAGCGGGGCCCGCTCCTACGAGCAGTACTTC
V gene: TRBV7-2
clone size: few
J gene: TRBJ2-7
D gene: TRBD2